This TCR beta chain was documented in a study of cytomegalovirus exposure and HLA in healthy donors. Whole-study results and caveats: High specificity and sensitivity for cytomegalovirus status were reported for the classifier. The listing of some 170 TCR beta chains classed them as cytomegalovirus-associated.

Assay used: immunoSEQ multiplex PCR; TCRdb lists only in-frame clones, some missing. The sample has some 110,000 clones; 75% to 90% are singletons. Trimming removed 2 bases from V and 5 bases from J, with 7 bases in between. The CDR3 contains 14 residues. Germline lookup yields CDR1 SNHLY and CDR2 FYNNEI. This clone has more than one count but fewer than ten. Its specificity is not known. The sequence was obtained from a man aged 18 to 29 in good health and CMV-seropositive. The gene calls are TRBV2 and TRBJ1-6, with TRBD1 as a possible D gene (5 bases). The sample taken for sequencing was PBMCs. In DNA form, the CDR3 reads TGTGCCAGCAGTGAAAAACAGGATAATTCACCCCTCCACTTT. Amino acid sequence: CASSEKQDNSPLHF.